The 25 T cell receptor beta chains reported below all come from one sample, sequenced in a study of human T cells and chemical hapten exposure. Time point given: patch test 3, about 24 weeks after DPC sensitization. Indicated treatment: therapeutic diphenylcyclopropenone sensitization with weekly scalp DPC. TCRdb re-derived calls from the RACE reads in MiXCR, one entry per CDR3 protein. Of over 100,000 distinct CDR3 sequences listed, roughly 12% are singletons. The sample in question was whole blood, obtained in connection with sensitization to the hapten diphenylcyclopropenone (DPC). Receptors were obtained from a woman aged 45-65 years with alopecia areata. Some clones in this sample may be carry-over from other donors' samples.

A few counts support this clonotype. V and J are TRBV30 and TRBJ1-6; D remains unclear. Trimming removed 2 bases at V and 1 base at J, with 9 bases between. Germline V gene lookup returns CDR1 GTSNPN and CDR2 SVGIG (reference sequence). This CDR3 region has 15 residues. The CDR3 here is CAWSFPRSYNSPLHF. The CDR3 DNA sequence: TGTGCCTGGAGTTTTCCCAGGTCCTATAATTCACCCCTCCACTTT.

This clonotype was observed a handful of times. The chain combines TRBV9 with TRBJ2-7, with D perhaps TRBD1 (6 bases). This CDR3 contains 14 residues. Per germline, CDR1 SGDLS and CDR2 YYNGEE. Trimming took 0 bases from V and 2 from J, leaving 9 bases between them. The CDR3 region is CASSVGDTTYEQYF. The CDR3 DNA is TGTGCCAGCAGCGTAGGGGACACCACCTACGAGCAGTACTTC.

The chain employs TRBV10-3 and TRBJ2-1; TRBD2 matches at 8 bases. CDR1 and CDR2 from the germline V gene are ENHRY and SYGVKD. The CDR3 has 12 residues. The ends lost 6 bases at V and 8 bases at J; junction bases unmatched: 3. The CDR3 nucleotides read TGTGCCATCAGCGGGACTAGACATGAGCAGTTCTTC. Translation gives CAISGTRHEQFF.

Ten or more counts support this clonotype. The rearrangement joins TRBV28 to TRBJ2-7, with TRBD1 identical over 9 bases. Germline loops: CDR1 MDHEN, CDR2 SYDVKM. V gave up 3 bases and J gave up 4 bases; unmatched junction bases: 7. The CDR3 contains 15 residues. CDR3 in amino acids: CASSFRQTGGYEQYF. In nucleotides, the CDR3 is TGTGCCAGCAGTTTCCGCCAGACAGGGGGGTACGAGCAGTACTTC.

Turning to this clonotype: A much larger clone differs by one base, so this may be a read error. The chain combines TRBV18 with TRBJ1-2; maybe TRBD1 (5 bases). The CDR3 runs 16 residues. The germline V gene encodes CDR1 KGHSH and CDR2 LQKENI. Trimming took off 6 bases at V and 3 bases at J, with 20 bases between the two ends. CDR3 sequence (DNA): TGTGCCAGCTCGCCCTCCCAGGGAGTCGTAGACTATGGCTACACCTTC. Amino acids: CASSPSQGVVDYGYTF.

The gene calls are TRBV7-2 and TRBJ2-3; D gene unclear. Germline-derived CDR1 and CDR2 are SGHTA and FQGNSA. Trimming took 5 bases from V and 6 from J, leaving 15 bases between them. The CDR3 covers 14 residues. CDR3 protein: CASSPRLVPDTQYF. In DNA form, the CDR3 reads TGTGCCAGCAGCCCCCGTCTAGTACCGGATACGCAGTATTTT. Filled out from reference TRBV7-2 and TRBJ2-3, the complete variable domain reads GAGVSQSPSNKVTEKGKDVELRCDPISGHTALYWYRQSLGQGLEFLIYFQGNSAPDKSGLPSDRFSAERTGGSVSTLTIQRTQQEDSAVYLCASSPRLVPDTQYFGPGTRLTVL.

The chain is built from TRBV6-6 and TRBJ1-1; D perhaps matches TRBD1 (6 bases). V was pared by 0 bases and J by 10 bases, with 12 bases between. The germline CDR1 and CDR2 sequences are MNHNY and SVGAGI (reference sequence). The CDR3 runs to 13 residues. Written as DNA, the CDR3 is TGTGCCAGCAGTTACTCACACAGGGAGGGAGCTTTCTTT. Translated, it gives CASSYSHREGAFF.

This chain joins TRBV10-2 and TRBJ2-3; D is unclear. With 5 bases removed from V and 0 bases from J, the gap between germline ends came to 15 bases. This CDR3 is 16 amino acids long. Germline loops: CDR1 WSHSY, CDR2 SAAADI. CDR3 in amino acids: CASSKDAAASTDTQYF. The CDR3 DNA reads TGCGCCAGCAGTAAGGACGCTGCTGCTAGCACAGATACGCAGTATTTT.

This clonotype was seen ten or more times. The chain combines TRBV3-1 with TRBJ2-1, with D perhaps matching TRBD2 (6 bases). This CDR3 is built from 16 residues. V was clipped by 5 bases and J by 9 bases, with 23 bases between them. The germline CDR1 and CDR2 sequences are LGHDT and YNNKEL (reference sequence). DNA of the CDR3: TGTGCCAGCAGCTCCGGGACTCCCGGCGTAGTGAGTGAGCAGTTCTTC. It is translated as CASSSGTPGVVSEQFF.

This clonotype occurred many times. V and J are TRBV7-2 and TRBJ2-1; TRBD2 might be the D (6 bases). The V gene's germline CDR1 is SGHTA and CDR2 FQGNSA. V shed 3 bases and J shed 7 bases, with 16 bases lying between them. The length of the CDR3 is 15 residues. The CDR3 region is CASSFERTNHNEQFF. The CDR3 DNA reads TGTGCCAGCAGCTTTGAAAGGACTAACCATAATGAGCAGTTCTTC.

This clonotype turned up a few times. The rearrangement uses TRBV12-3 or TRBV12-4 and TRBJ1-2; weak D call: TRBD1 (5 bases). V lost 5 bases and J lost 13, with 17 bases in between. The CDR3 covers 12 residues. The CDR3 protein is CASSLRQSRVTF. The CDR3 region has the DNA TGTGCCAGCAGTCTAAGACAGTCTAGGGTCACCTTC.

Only a few counts were recorded for this clonotype. The chain combines TRBV29-1 with TRBJ1-1; D is perhaps TRBD1 (5 bases). V was pared by 7 bases and J by 0 bases, with 9 bases between. This CDR3 has 12 amino acids. The germline gives CDR1 SQVTM, CDR2 ANQGSEA. The CDR3 bases are TGCAGCGGAGGACACATGAACACTGAAGCTTTCTTT. Amino acids: CSGGHMNTEAFF.

The chain employs TRBV20-1 and TRBJ1-2; a weak D match, TRBD1 (5 bases). This CDR3 has 13 amino acids. The V gene's germline CDR1 is DFQATT and CDR2 SNEGSKA (reference sequence). Trimming removed 6 bases at V and 3 bases at J, with 14 bases between. The chain's CDR3 is CSAARGEDYGYTF. The CDR3 DNA is TGCAGTGCCGCCCGGGGCGAAGACTATGGCTACACCTTC.

The V call is TRBV29-1, the J call TRBJ2-3; D may be TRBD2 (6 bases). V shed 1 base and J shed 6 bases, with 14 bases lying between them. Germline CDR1 and CDR2: SQVTM and ANQGSEA. This CDR3 comprises 14 residues. DNA for the CDR3: TGCAGCGTTGAAGGGGGACTTCTCGTTGATACGCAGTATTTT. The encoded protein is CSVEGGLLVDTQYF.

This clonotype was counted only a few times. CDR3 DNA sequence: TGCAGCGTTGAAGCAAACAGGGAACGTGGCTACACCTTC. This codes for CSVEANRERGYTF. V gene TRBV29-1 combines with J gene TRBJ1-2, with a possible D match to TRBD1 (6 bases). CDR1 is SQVTM, CDR2 ANQGSEA, per germline. The CDR3 contains 13 residues. The V and J ends lost 1 base and 7 bases respectively, with 13 bases between them.

The chain recombines TRBV4-2 with TRBJ2-1; tentatively, D is TRBD1 (6 bases). Trimming pared 0 bases from V and 6 bases from J, leaving 9 bases between. The CDR3 has 14 residues. In germline, CDR1 is LGHNA, CDR2 YNFKEQ. CDR3 sequence (DNA): TGTGCCAGCAGCCAAGACGAAGGGGGCAATGAGCAGTTCTTC. Translating it yields CASSQDEGGNEQFF.

This clonotype was picked up a small number of times. This chain links TRBV14 with TRBJ2-3, with D perhaps TRBD1 or TRBD2 (5 bases each). Germline V gene data show CDR1 as SGHDN and CDR2 as FVKESK. V was clipped by 4 bases and J by 12 bases, with 20 bases between them. The CDR3 is made up of 14 amino acids. The CDR3 sequence: CASSLNSGTSRQYF. As DNA, the CDR3 is TGTGCCAGCAGCCTTAACTCCGGGACCTCCCGACAGTATTTT.

The chain is built from TRBV15 and TRBJ2-2, with 8 bases identical to TRBD1. CDR3 length: 15 residues. V dropped 0 bases and J dropped 4; count of bases not matched to a gene: 1. The V gene's germline CDR1 is LNHNV and CDR2 YYDKDF (reference sequence). The CDR3 region has the DNA TGTGCCACCAGCAGAGACCAGGGGGCCACCGGGGAGCTGTTTTTT. This gives the protein CATSRDQGATGELFF.

This clonotype was seen many times. The chain uses TRBV28 and TRBJ2-7; tentative D call: TRBD2 (6 bases). CDR1 is MDHEN and CDR2 is SYDVKM in the germline V gene. The CDR3 is made up of 14 amino acids. Trimming took 7 bases from V and 5 from J, leaving 18 bases between them. As DNA, the CDR3 is TGTGCCAGCACCATAACCGGGACTCTCGACGAGCAGTACTTC. It specifies CASTITGTLDEQYF.

The CDR3 is CSAPDREVGNQPQHF. CDR3 coding DNA: TGCAGTGCTCCGGACAGGGAGGTAGGCAATCAGCCCCAGCATTTT. V usage is TRBV20-1 and J usage is TRBJ1-5; TRBD1 matches at 8 bases. Trimming at V came to 5 bases and at J to 2 bases, leaving 8 bases not matched to a gene. CDR3 size: 15 residues. Germline assignment: CDR1 DFQATT and CDR2 SNEGSKA (reference sequence).

This clonotype has just a few counts. This chain uses TRBV5-1 with TRBJ1-1; 10 nucleotides line up with TRBD1. CDR1 is SGHRS and CDR2 is YFSETQ in the germline V gene. The V and J ends lost 0 bases and 4 bases, in that order; junction bases with no gene match: 6. This CDR3 comprises 16 residues. In nucleotides, the CDR3 is TGCGCCAGCAGCTTGGGACAGGGGGCCCTGGGCACTGAAGCTTTCTTT. Its protein is CASSLGQGALGTEAFF.

This clonotype was seen many times. This sequence joins TRBV12-3 or TRBV12-4 and TRBJ1-2; 9 nucleotides agree with TRBD1. The CDR3 is 13 amino acids. Trimming at V came to 7 bases and at J to 4 bases, leaving 4 bases not matched to a gene. The CDR3: CASKPDRGYGYTF. CDR3 nucleotides: TGTGCCAGCAAACCGGACAGGGGCTATGGCTACACCTTC.

This clonotype was seen many times. The CDR3 region is CASSTATGQGAAEQFF. In nucleotides, the CDR3 is TGTGCCAGCAGTACGGCCACGGGACAGGGGGCAGCTGAGCAGTTCTTC. The chain employs TRBV13 and TRBJ2-1; 12 bases fit TRBD1. J gave up 9 bases and V 6 bases, and 12 bases lay outside the gene matches. The CDR3 is made up of 16 amino acids. The germline CDR1 and CDR2 sequences are PRHDT and FYEKMQ (reference sequence). Full variable domain (rest looked up from reference TRBV13 and TRBJ2-1): AAGVIQSPRHLIKEKRETATLKCYPIPRHDTVYWYQQGPGQDPQFLISFYEKMQSDKGSIPDRFSAQQFSDYHSELNMSSLELGDSALYFCASSTATGQGAAEQFFGPGTRLTVL.

Ten or more counts support this clonotype. CDR3 amino acids: CSVLRGGAHEQYF. CDR3 nucleotides: TGCAGCGTACTTAGGGGGGGGGCCCACGAGCAGTACTTC. V gene TRBV29-1 combines with J gene TRBJ2-7; TRBD2 might be the D (7 bases). The CDR3 runs to 13 residues. In germline, CDR1 is SQVTM, CDR2 ANQGSEA. Trimming shortened V by 6 bases and J by 5 bases, and 17 bases separated the two germline ends.

There are a few counts of this clonotype. V gene TRBV4-1 combines with J gene TRBJ2-4, with no clear D. Germline CDR1 is MGHRA and CDR2 is YSYEKL. CDR3 length equals 17 residues. The germline V and J ends were trimmed by 1 base and 2 bases, with 15 bases remaining between them. The CDR3 protein is CASSQVYGASTKNIQYF. The CDR3 DNA is TGCGCCAGCAGCCAAGTGTACGGCGCCTCCACCAAAAACATTCAGTACTTC.